This entry features one T cell receptor beta chain sequence. V was shortened by 4 bases and J by 4 bases, with 8 bases between the two germline ends. The CDR3 contains 13 residues. Germline lookup yields CDR1 SNHLY and CDR2 FYNNEI. Profiled with immunoSEQ multiplex PCR; TCRdb holds only in-frame clones, not every one. The profile shows around 190,000 clones, more than 80% of them singletons. This record belongs to a study of blood T cell repertoires in COVID-19. Overall study: The cDNA or gDNA used as material had been derived from T cells, B-cell-depleted T cells, or PBMCs.

Clinical history reported by participants formed the basis on which cohorts were assigned. This clonotype was obtained from a man aged 40-50 years who had recovered from COVID-19. The material sequenced was PBMCs or T cells enriched from blood (not recorded which). V is TRBV2 and J is TRBJ1-5; tentatively, D is TRBD1 (6 bases). CDR3 in amino acids: CASSGTGNQPQHF. The CDR3 nucleotides are TGTGCCAGCAGTGGAACAGGGAATCAGCCCCAGCATTTT.